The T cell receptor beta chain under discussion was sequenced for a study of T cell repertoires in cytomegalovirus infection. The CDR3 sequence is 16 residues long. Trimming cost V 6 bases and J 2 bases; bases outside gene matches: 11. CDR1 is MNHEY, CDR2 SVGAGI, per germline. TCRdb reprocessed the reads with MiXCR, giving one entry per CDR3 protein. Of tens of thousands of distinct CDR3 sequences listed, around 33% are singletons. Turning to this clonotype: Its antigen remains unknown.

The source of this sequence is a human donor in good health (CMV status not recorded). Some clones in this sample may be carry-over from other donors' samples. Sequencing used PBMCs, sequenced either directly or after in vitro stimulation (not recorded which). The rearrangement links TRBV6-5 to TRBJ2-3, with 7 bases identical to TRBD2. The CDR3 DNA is TGTGCCAGCAGCCTCGTGGTAGCGGGCAACACAGATACGCAGTATTTT. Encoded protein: CASSLVVAGNTDTQYF.